This T cell receptor beta chain originates from a study of blood T cells in healthy people across ages. Findings of the study overall: Naive T cell percentage and TCR beta diversity correlated strongly.

The CDR3 has 17 amino acids. From germline, CDR1 is SGHDN and CDR2 FVKESK. Donors each provided about 9.5 milliliters of peripheral blood. Combining a sample-barcoded 5' primer with a J-beta primer mix, a second PCR ran for 7 to 11 cycles. Through a template-switch adaptor with 12 random nucleotides, each cDNA molecule received a tag. Via MiXCR, TCRdb re-called the 5' RACE reads, giving one row per CDR3 protein. The table has about 1.7 million distinct CDR3 sequences, over 25% seen once. In the case of this clonotype: Its antigen is not identified. A junction boundary mismatches the germline segment, possibly from a read error.

Sequenced input: blood. The genes are TRBV14 and TRBJ2-5; 11 nucleotides agree with TRBD2. This TCR was recovered from a woman aged 30 to 39 in good health. CDR3 DNA sequence: TGTGCCAGCAGCCAATTGAATAGCGGGAGGGCCAGGGAGACCCGGTACTTC. Protein: CASSQLNSGRARETRYF.